The 14 T cell receptor beta chains given below trace back to one sample, sequenced in a study of blood T cell repertoires in COVID-19. Profiling relied on immunoSEQ multiplex PCR, and the TCRdb table lists in-frame clones only, not all of them. The sample includes roughly 220,000 clones, 88% of them seen just once. The sample comprised PBMCs or T cells enriched from blood (not recorded which). These receptors came from a woman aged 45-65 years with acute COVID-19.

This clone was counted between two and nine times. As DNA, the CDR3 is TGTGCCAGCAGCCAAGTAGGTCGGACAGGGCATGGCTACACCTTC. This gives the protein CASSQVGRTGHGYTF. The chain combines TRBV3-1 (or the pseudogene TRBV3-2) with TRBJ1-2, with 8 bases lining up with TRBD1. The V and J ends lost 1 base and 6 bases, in that order; junction bases with no gene match: 7. This CDR3 region has 15 residues. Germline lookup yields CDR1 LGHDT and CDR2 YNNKEL (reference sequence).

The chain is built from TRBV7-2 and TRBJ2-3, with a weak D call TRBD2 (5 bases). In germline, CDR1 is SGHTA, CDR2 FQGNSA. Trimming removed 5 bases from V and 3 bases from J, with 12 bases in between. The CDR3 length is 14 residues. CDR3 nucleotide sequence: TGTGCCAGCAGCCAAGACTACTCAACAGATACGCAGTATTTT. Translating it yields CASSQDYSTDTQYF. The full variable domain, in which reference TRBV7-2 and TRBJ2-3 provide the parts outside the CDR3, is GAGVSQSPSNKVTEKGKDVELRCDPISGHTALYWYRQSLGQGLEFLIYFQGNSAPDKSGLPSDRFSAERTGGSVSTLTIQRTQQEDSAVYLCASSQDYSTDTQYFGPGTRLTVL.

The V call is TRBV15, the J call TRBJ2-4; 12 nucleotides align to TRBD2. The germline CDR1 and CDR2 sequences are LNHNV and YYDKDF (reference sequence). V dropped 1 base and J dropped 0; count of bases not matched to a gene: 4. The CDR3 has 18 amino acids. The CDR3 nucleotides are TGTGCCACCAGCAGAGGGGAGGGACTAGCGGGAGCCAAAAACATTCAGTACTTC. This translates into CATSRGEGLAGAKNIQYF.

DNA for the CDR3: TGTGCCAGCAGCCATAGGGGAAAGTACGAGCAGTACTTC. As protein: CASSHRGKYEQYF. The chain recombines TRBV3-1 (or the pseudogene TRBV3-2) with TRBJ2-7; tentatively, D is TRBD1 (5 bases). This CDR3 spans 13 amino acids. With 3 bases removed from V and 4 bases from J, the gap between germline ends came to 10 bases. From germline, CDR1 is LGHDT and CDR2 YNNKEL (reference sequence).

This chain uses TRBV28 with TRBJ2-1; 14 bases are shared with TRBD2. Germline V CDR1 and CDR2: MDHEN, SYDVKM. CDR3 length: 16 residues. V shed 5 bases, J shed 9 bases, and the junction held 9 bases outside the gene matches. The CDR3 here is CASSTWGLAGVVEQFF. The CDR3 nucleotides read TGTGCCAGCAGTACCTGGGGACTAGCGGGAGTGGTTGAGCAGTTCTTC.

V is TRBV28 and J is TRBJ2-5; 8 bases line up with TRBD1. With 5 bases clipped from V and 2 bases from J, the junction kept 13 bases outside the gene matches. The CDR3 consists of 17 residues. From germline, CDR1 is MDHEN and CDR2 SYDVKM. The chain's CDR3 is CASSPSRTGILQETQYF. For the CDR3, the DNA is TGTGCCAGCAGTCCATCCCGGACAGGGATTTTACAAGAGACCCAGTACTTC.

V is TRBV9 and J is TRBJ2-3; 7 bases align to TRBD2. With V trimmed by 0 bases and J by 2 bases, 6 bases remained unmatched. CDR1 is SGDLS and CDR2 is YYNGEE in the germline V gene. The CDR3 spans 16 residues. In DNA, the CDR3 is TGTGCCAGCAGCGTAGACAGCGGGACCTACACAGATACGCAGTATTTT. It encodes CASSVDSGTYTDTQYF.

This chain uses TRBV19 with TRBJ2-6; TRBD1 matches at 10 bases. There are 22 residues in the CDR3. Unmatched junction bases numbered 19, after V lost 5 bases and J lost 0 bases. Germline V CDR1 and CDR2: LNHDA, SQIVND (reference sequence). As DNA, the CDR3 is TGTGCCAGTAGTGCCGGCTACCGGGACAGGGGACTAATGAGCTCTGGGGCCAACGTCCTGACTTTC. Its protein product is CASSAGYRDRGLMSSGANVLTF.

The CDR3 region is CASSVEGRVTTEAFF. DNA of the CDR3: TGTGCCAGCAGCGTAGAGGGCAGGGTCACCACTGAAGCTTTCTTT. J is TRBJ1-1 and V is TRBV9; the D gene is possibly TRBD1 (5 bases). The CDR3 runs to 15 residues. The germline V gene has CDR1 SGDLS and CDR2 YYNGEE. Trimming cost V 0 bases and J 4 bases, with 13 bases left between them.

This rearrangement joins TRBV28 to TRBJ2-3; TRBD1 matches 8 bases. The CDR3 spans 15 residues. J was trimmed by 1 base and V by 5 bases; bases with no gene match: 5. CDR1 MDHEN and CDR2 SYDVKM come from the germline V gene. The CDR3 DNA sequence: TGTGCCAGCAGTCCCCAGGGGGCGGGCACAGATACGCAGTATTTT. It translates to CASSPQGAGTDTQYF.

The chain has TRBV9 and TRBJ2-7, with 12 positions matching TRBD1. Germline CDR1 is SGDLS and CDR2 is YYNGEE. Trimming took 0 bases from V and 4 from J; bases not matched to a gene: 2. This CDR3 has 15 amino acids. The CDR3 DNA is TGTGCCAGCAGCGTAGAGGGACAGGGGGCTTACGAGCAGTACTTC. It specifies CASSVEGQGAYEQYF.

The V gene is TRBV19, the J gene TRBJ1-5, with D uncertain. With 7 bases removed from V and 4 bases from J, the gap between germline ends came to 8 bases. CDR3 length: 12 residues. Germline assignment: CDR1 LNHDA and CDR2 SQIVND (reference sequence). Here the CDR3 DNA reads TGTGCCAGTACCGAGGGTAATCAGCCCCAGCATTTT. It translates to CASTEGNQPQHF.

The gene calls are TRBV28 and TRBJ1-2; D is possibly TRBD1 (6 bases). Trimming removed 4 bases at V and 7 bases at J, with 19 bases between. The CDR3 covers 15 residues. Germline CDR1 MDHEN, CDR2 SYDVKM. Here the CDR3 DNA reads TGTGCCAGCAGTTCCACAGGGTTGGGGAATTTTGGCTACACCTTC. The encoded protein is CASSSTGLGNFGYTF.

The chain joins TRBV18 to TRBJ2-5; D might be TRBD2 (6 bases). V lost 4 bases and J lost 4, with 13 bases in between. Germline values: CDR1 KGHSH, CDR2 LQKENI. This CDR3 contains 14 residues. The CDR3 is CASSLGSGGETQYF. The CDR3 nucleotides read TGTGCCAGCTCACTCGGTTCCGGGGGAGAGACCCAGTACTTC.